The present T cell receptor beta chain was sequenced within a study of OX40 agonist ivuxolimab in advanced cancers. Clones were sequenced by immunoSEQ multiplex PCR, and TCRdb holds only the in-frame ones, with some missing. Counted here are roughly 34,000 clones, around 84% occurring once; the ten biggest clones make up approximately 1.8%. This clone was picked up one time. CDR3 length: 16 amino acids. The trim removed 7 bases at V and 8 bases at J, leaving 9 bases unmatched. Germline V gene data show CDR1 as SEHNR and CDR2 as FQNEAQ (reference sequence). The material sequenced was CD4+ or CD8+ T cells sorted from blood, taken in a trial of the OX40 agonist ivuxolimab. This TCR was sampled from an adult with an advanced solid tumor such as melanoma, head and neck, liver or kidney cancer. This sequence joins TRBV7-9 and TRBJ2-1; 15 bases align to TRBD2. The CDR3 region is CASTLGGTSGRHEQFF. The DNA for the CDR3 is TGTGCCAGCACCCTAGGGGGGACTAGCGGGAGGCATGAGCAGTTCTTC.